Below, 14 T cell receptor beta chains from the same sample are listed, as sequenced in a study of T cells in Graves' hyperthyroidism and ophthalmopathy (dated by TCRdb to about 2019). Libraries were made using multiplex PCR. Sequenced on an Illumina HiSeq 2000. The TCR beta CDR3 regions were amplified from RNA transcripts. A first-round RT-PCR of the TCR CDR3 used the HTBI primer set with the Qiagen OneStep RT-PCR kit. In TCRdb, the public reads were trimmed at Q25 with fastp and aligned with MiXCR, with productive beta chains retained. Rows merge per CDR3 protein into single entries with the most common DNA and genes. The sample records about 270,000 distinct CDR3 sequences, about 20% of which are singletons. The ten largest make up 50% to 75% of the sample. Sequencing was carried out using blood. The receptors originated from a man between 25 and 39 years old with Graves' ophthalmopathy.

This clonotype was counted only a few times. CDR3: CSPTHRGSYEQYF. The CDR3 bases are TGCAGTCCCACTCACAGGGGCTCCTACGAGCAGTACTTC. This sequence joins TRBV20-1 and TRBJ2-7; TRBD1 agrees at 7 bases. The J segment lost 0 bases and the V segment lost 8 bases, leaving 7 bases of the junction unmatched. Germline CDR1 and CDR2: DFQATT and SNEGSKA (reference sequence). The CDR3 extends over 13 amino acids.

This clonotype has just a few counts. V gene TRBV28 combines with J gene TRBJ1-1, with no clear D. Germline-derived CDR1 and CDR2 are MDHEN and SYDVKM. V lost 7 bases and J 4 bases, leaving 13 bases between the germline ends. The CDR3 is 13 amino acids. CDR3 sequence (DNA): TGTGCCAGCAATGTGGCGGGGAGCACTGAAGCTTTCTTT. This codes for CASNVAGSTEAFF.

This clonotype was recorded many times. The chain couples TRBV11-2 to TRBJ2-1; D not resolved. CDR1 is SGHAT and CDR2 is FQNNGV in the germline V gene. The CDR3 totals 12 residues. The V and J ends lost 4 bases and 5 bases respectively, with 6 bases between them. The CDR3 sequence is CASSSLDNEQFF. The CDR3 DNA follows: TGTGCCAGCAGCTCCCTAGACAATGAGCAGTTCTTC.

This clonotype occurred many times. The genes are TRBV2 and TRBJ2-1; possibly TRBD1 for D (6 bases). Trimming stripped 2 bases from V and 12 bases from J, with 11 bases between. Germline CDR1 is SNHLY and CDR2 is FYNNEI. This CDR3 is 12 amino acids long. The CDR3 loop is CASSEQGSRQFF. The CDR3, as DNA: TGTGCCAGCAGTGAACAGGGGAGCAGGCAGTTCTTC.

The V call is TRBV14, the J call TRBJ1-1; TRBD1 might be the D (5 bases). Germline V gives CDR1 SGHDN, CDR2 FVKESK. V dropped 1 base and J dropped 0 bases, with 9 bases sitting between them. The CDR3 loop spans 15 amino acids. CDR3 amino acids: CASSQAGFMNTEAFF. In nucleotides, the CDR3 is TGTGCCAGCAGCCAAGCAGGGTTTATGAACACTGAAGCTTTCTTT.

This clonotype has a count of ten or more. The chain couples TRBV28 to TRBJ2-7; perhaps TRBD2 as D (5 bases). The CDR3 is 14 amino acids. V dropped 2 bases and J dropped 4 bases, with 12 bases sitting between them. Per the germline V gene, CDR1 is MDHEN and CDR2 is SYDVKM. This chain's CDR3 is CASSLRRGPYEQYF. DNA for the CDR3: TGTGCCAGCAGTTTACGGAGAGGGCCGTACGAGCAGTACTTC.

Ten or more counts support this clonotype. The J gene is TRBJ2-3, the V gene TRBV18; D is ambiguous. The CDR3 consists of 15 residues. V dropped 2 bases and J dropped 2 bases, with 11 bases sitting between them. CDR1 is KGHSH and CDR2 is LQKENI in the germline V gene. Here the CDR3 DNA reads TGTGCCAGCTCACCATCACTCCAGGTCACAGATACGCAGTATTTT. The encoded protein is CASSPSLQVTDTQYF.

This clonotype was found many times. This chain joins TRBV11-3 and TRBJ2-1; the match to TRBD2 covers 12 bases. The CDR3 extends over 16 amino acids. Germline CDR1 and CDR2: SGHNT and YENEEA. Trimming took 4 bases from V and 4 from J; bases not matched to a gene: 5. The CDR3 DNA follows: TGTGCCAGCAGCTCCCGAACTAGCGGGAGGTACAATGAGCAGTTCTTC. It is translated as CASSSRTSGRYNEQFF.

The chain recombines TRBV6-1 with TRBJ2-1, with 8 bases aligning to TRBD2. The germline V gene has CDR1 MNHNS and CDR2 SASEGT. J was trimmed by 9 bases and V by 5 bases; bases with no gene match: 15. CDR3 length equals 16 residues. In DNA, the CDR3 is TGTGCCAGCAGTTCCTACACGGGAGGGCCTAAGGGTGAGCAGTTCTTC. Amino acid sequence: CASSSYTGGPKGEQFF.

In this sample, this clonotype turned up a few times. This rearrangement joins TRBV5-4 to TRBJ1-4; the match to TRBD1 covers 10 bases. Germline loops: CDR1 SGHNT, CDR2 YYREEE (reference sequence). The CDR3 consists of 16 residues. V gave up 0 bases and J gave up 8 bases; unmatched junction bases: 7. CDR3 sequence reads: CASSLGTGTGDEKLFF. The CDR3 DNA is TGTGCCAGCAGCTTGGGGACCGGGACAGGGGACGAAAAACTGTTTTTT.

The rearrangement joins TRBV6-1 to TRBJ2-3; 11 positions match TRBD2. V shed 3 bases, J shed 4 bases, and the junction held 3 bases outside the gene matches. CDR1 and CDR2 (germline): MNHNS, SASEGT. CDR3 length: 15 residues. DNA of the CDR3: TGTGCCAGCAGTGATCTAGCGGGAGGTGCAGATACGCAGTATTTT. Encoded protein: CASSDLAGGADTQYF.

This clonotype was recorded a few times. The V call is TRBV7-8, the J call TRBJ2-7, with D hard to call. The V and J ends lost 6 bases and 4 bases respectively, with 13 bases between them. Per germline, CDR1 SGHVS and CDR2 FQNEAQ. There are 13 residues in the CDR3. As DNA, the CDR3 is TGTGCCAGCAGTCTGACCCGGCCTTACGAGCAGTACTTC. Its translation: CASSLTRPYEQYF. The entire variable domain, with the rest obtained from reference TRBV7-8 and TRBJ2-7, is as follows: GAGVSQSPRYKVAKRGQDVALRCDPISGHVSLFWYQQALGQGPEFLTYFQNEAQLDKSGLPSDRFFAERPEGSVSTLKIQRTQQEDSAVYLCASSLTRPYEQYFGPGTRLTVT.

A note on this clonotype: The junction differs from germline at one of its ends, possibly a read error. The gene calls are TRBV18 and TRBJ1-1; perhaps TRBD1 as D (5 bases). Germline CDR1 reads KGHSH; CDR2 reads LQKENI. The CDR3 consists of 14 residues. Written as DNA, the CDR3 is TGTGCCAGCTCACATCTACAGGAGAACACTGAAACTTTCTTT. Translated, it gives CASSHLQENTETFF.

A remark on this clonotype: A much larger clone sits a single nucleotide away, making a read error possible. This chain uses TRBV20-1 with TRBJ2-1, with 10 bases that match TRBD2. Germline lookup yields CDR1 DFQATT and CDR2 SNEGSKA (reference sequence). The V and J ends lost 5 bases and 8 bases, in that order; junction bases with no gene match: 15. This CDR3 is 16 amino acids long. The CDR3 protein is CSARLAGEGLRHEQFF. The CDR3 nucleotides read TGCAGTGCTCGACTAGCGGGCGAGGGCCTTAGACATGAGCAGTTCTTC.